This T cell receptor beta chain was retrieved from a study of response to subunit inactivated influenza vaccine. Germline V gene lookup returns CDR1 DFQATT and CDR2 SNEGSKA (reference sequence). The CDR3 contains 15 residues. The J segment lost 3 bases and the V segment lost 6 bases, leaving 4 bases of the junction unmatched. One entry per CDR3 protein results from TCRdb running MiXCR on the RT-PCR reads. Seen here are about 540,000 distinct CDR3 sequences, less than 25% observed once, and the top ten hold 2.5% to 3%. The sample was also reused in another study, on T cells expressing NK-cell markers. That paper notes: The authors made TCR beta cDNA libraries by 5'RACE template switching. This switching added a universal primer site and UMIs.

This chain connects TRBV20-1 to TRBJ2-1; 14 bases map to TRBD2. The specimen was CD4+ T cells sorted from PBMCs, collected roughly 12 days after vaccination. The clonotype was recovered from a man between 50 and 59 years old who received an inactivated influenza vaccine. The CDR3 spells CSAEGLAGVYNEQFF. The CDR3 nucleotides are TGCAGTGCAGAGGGACTAGCGGGGGTCTACAATGAGCAGTTCTTC.